This T cell receptor beta chain was documented in a study of shared clonotypes between healthy human individuals. Across the whole study: In total, the donors were a couple of women and a few men aged 18 to 49. Overall study findings and caveats: The generation probabilities recorded for non-shared clonotypes fell below those of clonotypes shared by all four donors.

It was at deep level that the assay was run. Assay used: immunoSEQ multiplex PCR; TCRdb lists only in-frame clones, some missing. The sample has about a million clones, roughly 80% seen once. Researchers partitioned CD4+ cells into CD45RA+ naive and CD45RA-negative memory subsets. With respect to this clone: The antigen is undetermined.

Per the germline V gene, CDR1 is SGDLS and CDR2 is YYNGEE. This CDR3 contains 16 residues. Trimming cost V 4 bases and J 0 bases, with 13 bases left between them. The chain uses TRBV9 and TRBJ2-2; maybe TRBD2 (5 bases). The sequence was obtained from a man between 18 and 35 years old in good health. Some clones in this sample may be carry-over from other donors' samples. Sequencing was done on a sample of memory CD4+ T cells from PBMCs. Specified subset: CD45RA-negative fraction. This CDR3 is CASSPDSAANTGELFF. In DNA, the CDR3 is TGTGCCAGCAGCCCAGATAGCGCGGCGAACACCGGGGAGCTGTTTTTT.